Listed below are T cell receptor beta chains from one sample, sequenced in a study of blood T cell repertoires in COVID-19. Generated by immunoSEQ multiplex PCR, the TCRdb table keeps only in-frame clones and is missing some. The data contain 200,000 to 300,000 clones, around 88% of them singletons. Material: PBMCs or T cells enriched from blood (not recorded which). The receptor set was obtained from a middle-aged woman with acute COVID-19. Each CDR3 is given with its conserved first and last residue. The order of the fields is J gene, V gene, clone size, D gene, CDR3 protein, CDR3 DNA. A D gene is named only where the DNA matches it firmly. A clone size is listed for some rows: how often the clone was seen (once, few, many), or a class if it is expanded.

>TRBJ2-3|TRBV6-4|.|TRBD2
CASSERDYPTDTQYF
TGTGCCAGCAGTGAGCGGGACTACCCCACAGATACGCAGTATTTT
>TRBJ2-2|TRBV19|.|TRBD2
CASSTLAGGYGTGELFF
TGTGCCAGTAGTACCCTAGCGGGAGGTTATGGGACCGGGGAGCTGTTTTTT
>TRBJ2-6|TRBV19|.|TRBD2
CASSSRLAGSSGANVLTF
TGTGCCAGTAGTTCCCGACTAGCGGGAAGCTCTGGGGCCAACGTCCTGACTTTC
>TRBJ2-7|TRBV2|.|.
CASGSSYEQYF
TGTGCCAGCGGGAGTTCCTACGAGCAGTACTTC
>TRBJ1-6|TRBV2|.|.
CASSENWQGWQNSPLHF
TGTGCCAGCAGTGAAAATTGGCAGGGTTGGCAAAATTCACCCCTCCACTTT
>TRBJ1-3|TRBV7-9|.|TRBD1
CASSFTGESGNTIYF
TGTGCCAGCAGTTTCACAGGGGAATCCGGAAACACCATATATTTT
>TRBJ1-4|TRBV3-1/TRBV3-2|.|.
CASSQAGTNEKLFF
TGTGCCAGCAGCCAAGCCGGGACAAATGAAAAACTGTTTTTT
>TRBJ1-5|TRBV20-1|.|.
CSASVVTLGLFNQPQHF
TGCAGTGCTAGTGTTGTGACACTTGGACTTTTCAATCAGCCCCAGCATTTT
>TRBJ2-7|TRBV5-1|.|TRBD2
CASSLGAGEYEQYF
TGCGCCAGCAGCTTGGGGGCGGGGGAGTACGAGCAGTACTTC
>TRBJ1-6|TRBV14|.|TRBD1
CASSPRTGVVDNSPLHF
TGTGCCAGCAGCCCTCGTACAGGGGTGGTGGATAATTCACCCCTCCACTTT
>TRBJ2-1|TRBV5-6|.|TRBD2
CASSTGTSGKGSYNEQFF
TGTGCCAGCAGCACCGGGACTAGCGGGAAGGGCTCCTACAATGAGCAGTTCTTC
>TRBJ2-7|TRBV7-9|few|TRBD1
CASSQYTGGMYEQYF
TGTGCCAGCAGCCAATACACAGGGGGCATGTACGAGCAGTACTTC
>TRBJ2-3|TRBV25-1|few|TRBD2
CASESWGSGSTDTQYF
TGTGCCAGCGAGTCTTGGGGCAGCGGGAGTACAGATACGCAGTATTTT
>TRBJ1-5|TRBV2|.|.
CASSEGGRRYYQPQHF
TGTGCCAGCAGTGAAGGCGGCAGGAGGTACTATCAGCCCCAGCATTTT
>TRBJ2-7|TRBV4-2|.|.
CASSQTTAEQYF
TGTGCCAGCAGCCAAACGACAGCTGAGCAGTACTTC
>TRBJ1-1|TRBV7-8|.|.
CASSLAPGGTEAFF
TGTGCCAGCAGCTTAGCGCCAGGAGGCACTGAAGCTTTCTTT
>TRBJ1-2|TRBV5-6|.|TRBD1
CASSLVLGGRVYGYTF
TGTGCCAGCAGCTTGGTGTTAGGGGGCAGGGTCTATGGCTACACCTTC
>TRBJ2-1|TRBV4-1|.|TRBD2
CASSQEGGRAVYEQFF
TGCGCCAGCAGCCAAGAGGGCGGGAGGGCCGTCTATGAGCAGTTCTTC
>TRBJ1-3|TRBV19|.|.
CASSPTPRSGNTIYF
TGTGCCAGTAGTCCCACTCCCCGCTCTGGAAACACCATATATTTT
>TRBJ2-2|TRBV10-3|.|TRBD2
CAISDNSGRALGNTGELFF
TGTGCCATCAGTGACAATAGCGGGAGGGCCCTCGGTAACACCGGGGAGCTGTTTTTT
>TRBJ1-3|TRBV5-1|.|.
CASREQGTLGNTIYF
TGCGCCAGCCGGGAGCAGGGTACGCTAGGAAACACCATATATTTT
>TRBJ2-5|TRBV3-1/TRBV3-2|.|TRBD2
CASSQDWGGNQETQYF
TGTGCCAGCAGCCAAGATTGGGGGGGAAACCAAGAGACCCAGTACTTC
>TRBJ1-2|TRBV7-8|few|TRBD1
CASSLGDRGRGGYTF
TGTGCCAGCAGCCTGGGGGACAGGGGGCGCGGTGGCTACACCTTC
>TRBJ2-2|TRBV12-5|.|TRBD2
CASGLIGLAVVYGELFF
TGTGCTAGTGGTTTGATTGGACTAGCGGTAGTGTACGGGGAGCTGTTTTTT
>TRBJ2-2|TRBV7-6|.|.
CASSLGGANTGELFF
TGTGCCAGCAGCTTAGGAGGAGCCAACACCGGGGAGCTGTTTTTT
>TRBJ2-7|TRBV7-3|.|.
CASSAHPVGEQYF
TGTGCCAGCAGCGCCCACCCAGTTGGCGAGCAGTACTTC
>TRBJ2-3|TRBV27|once|.
CASSLGVSGDTQYF
TGTGCCAGCAGTTTGGGCGTTTCAGGGGATACGCAGTATTTT
>TRBJ1-5|TRBV5-8|.|TRBD1
CASRRMGQGDDQPQHF
TGTGCCAGCAGACGGATGGGACAGGGAGATGATCAGCCCCAGCATTTT
>TRBJ2-1|TRBV5-1|once|TRBD2
CASRASGNYNEQFF
TGCGCCAGCAGGGCTAGCGGGAACTACAATGAGCAGTTCTTC
>TRBJ1-5|TRBV12-3/TRBV12-4|.|.
CASSPRPNQPQHF
TGTGCCAGCAGTCCTAGACCCAATCAGCCCCAGCATTTT
>TRBJ2-7|TRBV6-2/TRBV6-3|.|TRBD1
CASSPDRGGYEQYF
TGTGCCAGCAGTCCGGACAGGGGAGGCTACGAGCAGTACTTC